Shown below are 25 T cell receptor beta chains from a single sample sequenced in a study of graft-versus-host responses after intestinal transplantation. The assay was immunoSEQ multiplex PCR, and TCRdb's table has in-frame clones only and misses some. The sample holds 95,000 to 150,000 clones, 85% to 95% seen once. The antigens for these receptors are not known. The material was unstimulated CD8+ T cells sorted from spleen or lymph node cells, obtained before intestinal transplant. These receptors were taken from a human donor who received an intestinal transplant.

The chain has TRBV4-1 and TRBJ1-1; 7 nucleotides align to TRBD1. Trimming at V came to 3 bases and at J to 5 bases, leaving 3 bases not matched to a gene. This CDR3 is 13 amino acids long. Per the germline V gene, CDR1 is MGHRA and CDR2 is YSYEKL. The CDR3 spells CASSHLQGTEAFF. DNA for the CDR3: TGCGCCAGCAGCCATTTACAGGGGACTGAAGCTTTCTTT.

This rearrangement joins TRBV7-3 to TRBJ2-3; 8 positions match TRBD2. The germline V gene has CDR1 SGHTA and CDR2 FQGTGA. With 4 bases clipped from V and 6 bases from J, the junction kept 9 bases outside the gene matches. The CDR3 is 15 residues long. The DNA of the CDR3 is TGTGCCAGCAGCTCCACTAGCGGTTCCTTGGATACGCAGTATTTT. The encoded protein is CASSSTSGSLDTQYF.

This rearrangement joins TRBV4-1 to TRBJ2-3; D may match TRBD1 or TRBD2 (5 bases each). V gave up 1 base and J gave up 8 bases, with 16 bases separating them. Germline V lookup: CDR1 MGHRA, CDR2 YSYEKL. This CDR3 is built from 15 residues. In DNA, the CDR3 is TGCGCCAGCAGCCAAGTGGGGCCGGACTTCCCTACGCAGTATTTT. Translating it yields CASSQVGPDFPTQYF.

This sequence joins TRBV11-2 and TRBJ2-7, with D perhaps matching TRBD1 or TRBD2 (5 bases each). Germline CDR1 SGHAT, CDR2 FQNNGV. This CDR3 is 13 amino acids long. Between the trimmed V and J ends, which lost 0 bases and 12 bases, there was a span of 15 bases. The CDR3 DNA follows: TGTGCCAGCAGCTTAGAGGGGACCGGTTTTCGGTACTTC. This codes for CASSLEGTGFRYF.

This clone was counted a single time. V is TRBV9 and J is TRBJ2-7; D unclear. Germline assignment: CDR1 SGDLS and CDR2 YYNGEE. V lost 3 bases and J lost 8, with 12 bases in between. This CDR3 is 12 amino acids long. The CDR3 spells CASSGETWKQYF. The CDR3 DNA reads TGTGCCAGCAGCGGAGAGACTTGGAAGCAGTACTTC.

The chain couples TRBV15 to TRBJ2-7; TRBD1 aligns across 10 bases. The trim removed 3 bases at V and 4 bases at J, leaving 6 bases unmatched. CDR1 is LNHNV and CDR2 is YYDKDF in the germline V gene (reference sequence). The CDR3 spans 15 residues. The CDR3 loop is CATSRGTGEGYEQYF. In DNA, the CDR3 is TGTGCCACCAGCAGGGGGACAGGGGAGGGATACGAGCAGTACTTC.

The chain uses TRBV30 and TRBJ2-2, with D perhaps assigned TRBD1 or TRBD2 (7 bases each). V lost 5 bases and J lost 3, with 19 bases in between. The CDR3 extends over 16 amino acids. The germline CDR1 and CDR2 sequences are GTSNPN and SVGIG (reference sequence). The CDR3 here is CAWDPTRGGYTGELFF. The CDR3 region has the DNA TGTGCCTGGGACCCGACCAGGGGGGGATACACCGGGGAGCTGTTTTTT.

V is TRBV11-2 and J is TRBJ2-2, with a tentative D call TRBD1 (6 bases). This CDR3 has 16 residues. In germline, CDR1 is SGHAT, CDR2 FQNNGV. Trimming took off 5 bases at V and 0 bases at J, with 13 bases between the two ends. Here the CDR3 DNA reads TGTGCCAGCAGCGGATTTACAGGGTCGAACACCGGGGAGCTGTTTTTT. Residues: CASSGFTGSNTGELFF.

This clone was detected only once. V and J are TRBV19 and TRBJ2-3; 7 bases agree with TRBD2. Germline V gene lookup returns CDR1 LNHDA and CDR2 SQIVND (reference sequence). This CDR3 comprises 15 residues. V trimming: 6 bases; J trimming: 1 base; junction bases outside the gene matches: 7. In nucleotides, the CDR3 is TGTGCCAGTAGCCCCGGGGGGTGGGGCACAGATACGCAGTATTTT. Protein product: CASSPGGWGTDTQYF.

This chain connects TRBV9 to TRBJ2-3, with TRBD1 matching 9 bases. Trimming removed 0 bases from V and 3 bases from J; junction bases left unmatched: 2. The CDR3 has 15 amino acids. Germline-derived CDR1 and CDR2 are SGDLS and YYNGEE. CDR3 loop: CASSVGGTGTDTQYF. CDR3 nucleotide sequence: TGTGCCAGCAGCGTAGGGGGGACAGGGACAGATACGCAGTATTTT.

V and J are TRBV27 and TRBJ2-7; D not resolved. There are 14 residues in the CDR3. CDR1 and CDR2 from the germline V gene are MNHEY and SMNVEV (reference sequence). Trimming removed 3 bases from V and 0 bases from J, with 9 bases in between. CDR3 amino acids: CASSFFGNSYEQYF. The CDR3 bases are TGTGCCAGCAGTTTTTTCGGAAACTCCTACGAGCAGTACTTC.

The V call is TRBV4-1, the J call TRBJ1-6; weak D call: TRBD1 (6 bases). Germline V gene lookup returns CDR1 MGHRA and CDR2 YSYEKL. This CDR3 comprises 16 residues. The V gene lost 3 bases and the J gene lost 8 bases, with 17 bases spanning the gap. DNA of the CDR3: TGCGCCAGCAGCCACACTCAGGGGAGGGTTTATTCACCCCTCCACTTT. Translating it yields CASSHTQGRVYSPLHF.

This chain joins TRBV28 and TRBJ2-7; possible D gene TRBD1, 6 bases. Trimming removed 6 bases from V and 3 bases from J, with 15 bases in between. In germline, CDR1 is MDHEN, CDR2 SYDVKM. There are 14 residues in the CDR3. CDR3 sequence (DNA): TGTGCCAGCAGCCTATCGGTGGACAGCTACGAGCAGTACTTC. Amino acids: CASSLSVDSYEQYF.

This chain links TRBV29-1 with TRBJ2-7; TRBD2 matches 12 bases. CDR1 is SQVTM, CDR2 ANQGSEA, per germline. The CDR3 has 19 residues. Trimming removed 3 bases from V and 2 bases from J; junction bases left unmatched: 17. The CDR3 DNA reads as TGCAGCGTTGAGTTTCCGGGACTAGCGGGTCTCTTCAATCCCTACGAGCAGTACTTC. Translated, it gives CSVEFPGLAGLFNPYEQYF.

The chain is built from TRBV4-3 and TRBJ2-7; the match to TRBD2 covers 7 bases. The CDR3 sequence is 15 residues long. Germline trimming cut 2 bases from V and 1 base from J; bases unmatched to any gene: 5. The germline gives CDR1 LGHNA, CDR2 YSLEER. This CDR3 reads CASSQYTGGSYEQYF. CDR3 nucleotides: TGCGCCAGCAGCCAATATACGGGAGGATCCTACGAGCAGTACTTC.

The chain has TRBV9 and TRBJ2-7, with 10 bases aligning to TRBD1. The germline V gene has CDR1 SGDLS and CDR2 YYNGEE. The CDR3 runs to 13 residues. V shed 2 bases, J shed 5 bases, and the junction held 1 base outside the gene matches. The CDR3 nucleotides read TGTGCCAGCAGCGTGACAGGGGGCGACGAGCAGTACTTC. This translates into CASSVTGGDEQYF.

This clone turned up a few times. The J gene is TRBJ2-1, the V gene TRBV7-8, with D tentatively TRBD2 (5 bases). The V end was cut by 5 bases, the J end by 7 bases, with 15 bases between. The CDR3 extends over 14 amino acids. Per the germline V gene, CDR1 is SGHVS and CDR2 is FQNEAQ. The chain's CDR3 is CASSTREWLNEQFF. CDR3 coding DNA: TGTGCCAGCAGCACTAGGGAGTGGCTGAATGAGCAGTTCTTC.

The rearrangement links TRBV15 to TRBJ2-3, with 8 bases fitting TRBD2. The ends lost 0 bases at V and 2 bases at J; junction bases unmatched: 7. Germline V gene data show CDR1 as LNHNV and CDR2 as YYDKDF (reference sequence). The CDR3 contains 17 residues. The CDR3 sequence: CATSRDRTSGYTDTQYF. Here the CDR3 DNA reads TGTGCCACCAGCAGAGATCGCACTAGCGGATACACAGATACGCAGTATTTT.

This chain uses TRBV19 with TRBJ1-3; no clear D. The germline gives CDR1 LNHDA, CDR2 SQIVND (reference sequence). Trimming removed 5 bases from V and 4 bases from J, with 6 bases in between. The CDR3 is 12 residues long. The CDR3 sequence: CASSPSGNTIYF. CDR3 sequence (DNA): TGTGCCAGTAGTCCCTCGGGAAACACCATATATTTT. The full variable domain, in which reference TRBV19 and TRBJ1-3 provide the parts outside the CDR3, is DGGITQSPKYLFRKEGQNVTLSCEQNLNHDAMYWYRQDPGQGLRLIYYSQIVNDFQKGDIAEGYSVSREKKESFPLTVTSAQKNPTAFYLCASSPSGNTIYFGEGSWLTVV.

This sequence joins TRBV28 and TRBJ1-2, with a weak D call TRBD1 (5 bases). V shed 3 bases and J shed 6 bases, with 14 bases lying between them. The CDR3 is 14 residues long. Germline values: CDR1 MDHEN, CDR2 SYDVKM. The CDR3 is CASSFPAGGDGYTF. In DNA form, the CDR3 reads TGTGCCAGCAGTTTCCCGGCGGGGGGGGATGGCTACACCTTC.

The rearrangement uses TRBV19 and TRBJ2-7, with 11 bases identical to TRBD2. The CDR3 is 18 residues long. Germline V gene data show CDR1 as LNHDA and CDR2 as SQIVND (reference sequence). J was trimmed by 5 bases and V by 4 bases; bases with no gene match: 16. CDR3 loop: CASSTTARTLAGGDEQYF. For the CDR3, the DNA is TGTGCCAGTAGTACTACAGCAAGGACTCTAGCGGGAGGTGACGAGCAGTACTTC.

CDR3 protein: CASSLLSAEQGEQYF. In nucleotides, the CDR3 is TGTGCCAGCAGTTTATTGTCAGCCGAACAGGGCGAGCAGTACTTC. The V gene is TRBV28, the J gene TRBJ2-5, with D possibly TRBD1 on 6 matching bases. With the DNA end fitting TRBJ2-7 better, the J assignment may be wrong. The V gene's germline CDR1 is MDHEN and CDR2 SYDVKM. CDR3 length equals 15 residues.

For this clone: One end of the junction varies from germline; a read error may be responsible. The rearrangement links TRBV2 to TRBJ1-3; D gene ambiguous. CDR1 SNHLY and CDR2 FYNNEI come from the germline V gene. The CDR3 is 15 residues long. The DNA for the CDR3 is TGTGCCAGCAGTCAAGCGGATGGTTCGGGAAACACCATATATTTT. It specifies CASSQADGSGNTIYF.

The chain recombines TRBV29-1 with TRBJ2-1; tentative D call: TRBD1 (5 bases). The V end lost 0 bases, the J end lost 9 bases, and 12 bases lay between the germline ends. The CDR3 sequence is 13 residues long. Germline CDR1 and CDR2: SQVTM and ANQGSEA. As DNA, the CDR3 is TGCAGCGTTGAAGATTCCGACAGTGGTGAGCAGTTCTTC. Residues: CSVEDSDSGEQFF.

V and J are TRBV5-1 and TRBJ2-7, with D possibly being TRBD2 (5 bases). The CDR3 is 15 residues long. Trimming removed 4 bases at V and 3 bases at J, with 17 bases between. Germline V lookup: CDR1 SGHRS, CDR2 YFSETQ. The CDR3 DNA is TGCGCCAGCAGCCTGGACGTTGGGAGCAGCTACGAGCAGTACTTC. Translated, it gives CASSLDVGSSYEQYF.